Listed here are 3 T cell receptor beta chains from one sample, sequenced in a study of T cells after yellow fever vaccination. Each CDR3 protein is one row after TCRdb ran MiXCR on the 5' RACE reads. The data contain just under 600,000 distinct CDR3 sequences, 13% of them singletons. Sequenced here: PBMCs, sampled on the day of the yellow fever booster vaccination. The receptors stem from a man under 40 who received the YFV17D yellow fever vaccine.

The chain recombines TRBV4-3 with TRBJ2-7; 10 nucleotides match TRBD2. Germline lookup yields CDR1 LGHNA and CDR2 YSLEER. This CDR3 region has 16 residues. V shed 0 bases and J 1 base; nucleotides not matched to a gene: 3. This CDR3 reads CASSQDLLAGSYEQYF. In DNA, the CDR3 is TGCGCCAGCAGCCAAGATTTACTAGCGGGGTCCTACGAGCAGTACTTC.

This sequence joins TRBV6-5 and TRBJ2-1; tentatively, D is TRBD1 or TRBD2 (5 bases each). The germline V gene encodes CDR1 MNHEY and CDR2 SVGAGI. V was clipped by 4 bases and J by 7 bases, with 17 bases between them. The CDR3 length is 15 residues. The DNA of the CDR3 is TGTGCCAGCAGTTTCCACATGAGGGGTCTGAATGAGCAGTTCTTC. Translation: CASSFHMRGLNEQFF.

This clonotype appeared a few times. This chain connects TRBV5-1 to TRBJ1-1; possible D gene TRBD1, 5 bases. Trimming took 3 bases from V and 1 from J, leaving 10 bases between them. Germline CDR1 and CDR2: SGHRS and YFSETQ. The CDR3 spans 14 residues. The CDR3 region is CASSWGTKNTEAFF. CDR3 DNA sequence: TGCGCCAGCAGCTGGGGGACGAAGAACACTGAAGCTTTCTTT.